These T cell receptor beta chains were read from a single sample in a study of blood T cell repertoires in COVID-19. Sequencing was performed with immunoSEQ multiplex PCR; in TCRdb, only in-frame clones are kept and a portion is missing. The sample includes about 170,000 clones, 85% of them seen just once. Specimen: peripheral blood. The receptors originated from a human donor with acute or convalescent COVID-19. The donor label of this sample is uncertain. Both conserved end residues are part of each CDR3. The D gene is left open where the match is weak. Expanded clones are given a class, and other clones once, few, many or no size at all.

clone_size d_call j_call v_call cdr3_aa cdr3_nt
- TRBD1 TRBJ1-2 TRBV7-6 CASSGDRVGYTF TGTGCCAGCAGCGGAGACAGGGTGGGCTACACCTTC
- TRBD1 TRBJ2-7 TRBV5-3 CARSVTGTGYHEQYF TGTGCCAGAAGCGTCACCGGGACAGGTTACCACGAGCAGTACTTC
- - TRBJ1-6 TRBV20-1 CSASIGQYVNSPLHF TGCAGTGCTAGTATAGGACAGTACGTAAATTCACCCCTCCACTTT
- - TRBJ2-5 TRBV11-3 CASSYGWQGETQYF TGTGCCAGCAGCTACGGCTGGCAGGGGGAGACCCAGTACTTC
- TRBD2 TRBJ2-3 TRBV18 CASSQTSGGTYTDTQYF TGTGCCAGCTCTCAGACTAGCGGGGGGACCTACACAGATACGCAGTATTTT
few - TRBJ1-1 TRBV9 CASTTTGNTEAFF TGTGCCAGCACAACGACGGGGAACACTGAAGCTTTCTTT
- TRBD1 TRBJ1-6 TRBV5-3 CARSFDRGGTSHSSSYNSPLHF TGTGCCAGAAGCTTTGACAGGGGAGGCACTTCCCACTCGAGCTCCTATAATTCACCCCTCCACTTT
- TRBD2 TRBJ2-2 TRBV7-2 CASSLVGGFNTGELFF TGTGCCAGCAGCTTAGTGGGAGGGTTTAACACCGGGGAGCTGTTTTTT
- TRBD1 TRBJ1-2 TRBV11-3 CASSPGTVYGYTF TGTGCCAGCAGCCCCGGGACAGTCTATGGCTACACCTTC
once - TRBJ1-4 TRBV12-3/TRBV12-4 CASAVLANEKLFF TGTGCCAGTGCGGTGTTGGCTAATGAAAAACTGTTTTTT
few TRBD1 TRBJ2-7 TRBV11-2 CASSPVGQGFGEQYF TGTGCCAGCAGCCCCGTGGGACAGGGGTTTGGCGAGCAGTACTTC
- TRBD1 TRBJ2-3 TRBV7-9 CASSLSKPGQGADTQYF TGTGCCAGCAGCTTAAGTAAGCCGGGACAGGGGGCAGATACGCAGTATTTT
- TRBD2 TRBJ2-3 TRBV11-2 CASSILAGLSTDTQYF TGTGCCAGCAGCATACTAGCGGGTCTTAGCACAGATACGCAGTATTTT
many - TRBJ1-6 TRBV6-4 CASRQVQSSDSPLHF TGTGCCAGCAGGCAGGTTCAATCTTCGGATTCACCCCTCCACTTT
- - TRBJ2-2 TRBV21-1 CASSTRARGPGELFF TGTGCCAGCAGCACTCGGGCCAGGGGCCCCGGGGAGCTGTTTTTT
- - TRBJ1-4 TRBV18 CASSPLGATNEKLFF TGTGCCAGCTCCCCTCTCGGGGCAACTAATGAAAAACTGTTTTTT
- TRBD2 TRBJ2-1 TRBV4-1 CASSLRGLAGGSYNEQFF TGCGCCAGCAGCCTTAGGGGACTAGCGGGCGGCTCCTACAATGAGCAGTTCTTC
- - TRBJ1-2 TRBV9 CASSPGLREGSRYGYTF TGTGCCAGCAGCCCTGGTCTCAGGGAAGGGTCTAGGTATGGCTACACCTTC
few TRBD1 TRBJ1-1 TRBV19 CASSITGQYTEAFF TGTGCCAGTAGTATAACGGGACAGTACACTGAAGCTTTCTTT
- - TRBJ1-2 TRBV11-2 CASSSKPLTSTDYGYTF TGTGCCAGCAGCTCCAAACCCTTGACAAGTACTGACTATGGCTACACCTTC
- TRBD1 TRBJ1-3 TRBV18 CASSPTPGGDGNTIYF TGTGCCAGCTCACCAACCCCAGGGGGCGACGGAAACACCATATATTTT
few - TRBJ1-1 TRBV5-8 CASSQGGDLRSTEAFF TGTGCCAGCAGCCAAGGGGGGGACCTCAGGAGCACTGAAGCTTTCTTT
many - TRBJ1-1 TRBV6-2/TRBV6-3 CASSYSRKNTEAFF TGTGCCAGCAGTTACTCGAGGAAGAACACTGAAGCTTTCTTT
once - TRBJ2-1 TRBV3-1/TRBV3-2 CASRGGYNEQFF TGTGCCAGCAGAGGGGGCTACAATGAGCAGTTCTTC
- TRBD1 TRBJ2-1 TRBV11-3 CASSPGGQGRNEQFF TGTGCCAGCAGCCCCGGCGGACAGGGGCGGAATGAGCAGTTCTTC
few - TRBJ1-5 TRBV12-5 CASGPGSNQPQHF TGTGCTAGTGGTCCGGGAAGCAATCAGCCCCAGCATTTT
- TRBD1 TRBJ1-4 TRBV7-9 CASSSGQGGEKLFF TGTGCCAGCAGCTCGGGACAGGGAGGTGAAAAACTGTTTTTT
- TRBD1 TRBJ2-7 TRBV7-9 CASSLARTGDYEQYF TGTGCCAGCAGCTTAGCGCGAACAGGGGACTACGAGCAGTACTTC
- TRBD1 TRBJ1-5 TRBV4-1 CASSQGTGLNQPQHF TGCGCCAGCAGCCAAGGGACAGGACTGAATCAGCCCCAGCATTTT
- - TRBJ1-2 TRBV2 CASTERAGRANYGYTF TGTGCCAGCACCGAGAGGGCAGGGAGGGCTAACTATGGCTACACCTTC
- - TRBJ1-1 TRBV7-9 CASSLDAASAEAFF TGTGCCAGCAGCTTAGATGCGGCAAGCGCCGAAGCTTTCTTT
- - TRBJ1-1 TRBV5-1 CASSFDGAVVTEAFF TGCGCCAGCAGCTTTGACGGAGCAGTGGTCACTGAAGCTTTCTTT
- - TRBJ2-7 TRBV6-5 CASSYSRVSPYEQYF TGTGCCAGCAGTTACTCGAGGGTTAGCCCCTACGAGCAGTACTTC
- TRBD1 TRBJ1-1 TRBV28 CASSFLQGVGSTEAFF TGTGCCAGCAGTTTTTTACAGGGGGTCGGGAGCACTGAAGCTTTCTTT
few - TRBJ2-2 TRBV5-4 CASSLGTPNYLNTGELFF TGTGCCAGCAGCTTGGGAACACCCAACTACCTGAACACCGGGGAGCTGTTTTTT
once - TRBJ1-1 TRBV6-2/TRBV6-3 CASSYHQADTEAFF TGTGCCAGCAGTTACCACCAAGCTGACACTGAAGCTTTCTTT
- TRBD1 TRBJ1-2 TRBV29-1 CSVAGNRGRAYGYTF TGCAGCGTTGCCGGGAACAGGGGGCGCGCCTATGGCTACACCTTC
- - TRBJ1-4 TRBV2 CASRSRTGNEKLFF TGTGCCAGCAGGTCTAGGACTGGTAATGAAAAACTGTTTTTT
few TRBD1 TRBJ1-2 TRBV2 CASSTGTVGGYTF TGTGCCAGCAGTACCGGGACAGTGGGGGGCTACACCTTC
- - TRBJ1-6 TRBV7-8 CASSFGDRDNSPLHF TGTGCCAGCAGCTTCGGAGATCGGGATAATTCACCCCTCCACTTT
few - TRBJ1-1 TRBV15 CATSQTGTEAFF TGTGCCACCAGTCAAACCGGCACTGAAGCTTTCTTT
- TRBD1 TRBJ1-2 TRBV18 CASSPLVPGQGSDGYTF TGTGCCAGCTCACCACTCGTCCCGGGACAGGGTTCGGATGGCTACACCTTC
few TRBD1 TRBJ1-5 TRBV6-2/TRBV6-3 CASSYPDRGPNQPQHF TGTGCCAGCAGTTACCCCGACAGGGGGCCGAATCAGCCCCAGCATTTT
- TRBD2 TRBJ2-2 TRBV9 CASSVELAGRTGELFF TGTGCCAGCAGCGTCGAGCTAGCGGGGCGCACCGGGGAGCTGTTTTTT
- - TRBJ1-6 TRBV11-3 CASSLITGTSTGGHNSPLHF TGTGCCAGCAGCTTAATAACCGGGACTTCGACTGGAGGCCATAATTCACCCCTCCACTTT
- - TRBJ2-5 TRBV11-1 CASSRPTRGETQYF TGTGCCAGCAGCCGGCCGACAAGGGGGGAGACCCAGTACTTC
- - TRBJ2-4 TRBV2 CASSDGVLAKNIQYF TGTGCCAGCAGTGACGGAGTACTAGCCAAAAACATTCAGTACTTC
- TRBD1 TRBJ1-5 TRBV19 CASSISGGAPQPQHF TGTGCCAGTAGTATATCAGGGGGAGCACCTCAGCCCCAGCATTTT
once - TRBJ1-6 TRBV7-2 CASRFYRDSPLHF TGTGCCAGCAGGTTTTACAGAGATTCACCCCTCCACTTT
few - TRBJ2-3 TRBV18 CASSPTRGSRGTDTQYF TGTGCCAGCTCCCCGACCCGAGGAAGTCGTGGAACAGATACGCAGTATTTT
once - TRBJ1-3 TRBV7-2 CASSPGGKTGSTIYF TGTGCCAGCAGCCCGGGAGGGAAAACTGGGAGCACCATATATTTT
- - TRBJ2-5 TRBV5-1 CASSFRGGGFQETQYF TGCGCCAGCAGCTTTAGGGGCGGGGGCTTCCAAGAGACCCAGTACTTC
- - TRBJ1-1 TRBV2 CASSSQGNTEAFF TGTGCCAGCAGTTCTCAGGGGAACACTGAAGCTTTCTTT
- TRBD1 TRBJ1-2 TRBV28 CASSFVDRGFKGYTF TGTGCCAGCAGTTTTGTCGACAGGGGGTTTAAGGGCTACACCTTC
once TRBD1 TRBJ1-6 TRBV6-5 CASSGTVNPSLHF TGTGCCAGCAGCGGGACAGTCAATCCAAGCCTCCACTTT
- TRBD1 TRBJ2-2 TRBV5-6 CASRGQGAGTGELFF TGTGCCAGCAGGGGGCAGGGGGCAGGCACCGGGGAGCTGTTTTTT
- TRBD1 TRBJ2-2 TRBV6-6 CASSQQGALGGELFF TGTGCCAGCAGTCAACAGGGGGCGCTGGGAGGGGAGCTGTTTTTT
- - TRBJ2-1 TRBV30 CALLRGHRSYNEQFF TGTGCCTTGCTCCGGGGACACCGTTCCTACAATGAGCAGTTCTTC
once TRBD1 TRBJ1-3 TRBV19 CASSPLDRGIFSGNTIYF TGTGCCAGTAGCCCTCTTGACAGGGGAATATTCTCTGGAAACACCATATATTTT
few - TRBJ1-2 TRBV6-6 CASSSDSNYGYTF TGTGCCAGCAGTTCGGACAGTAACTATGGCTACACCTTC